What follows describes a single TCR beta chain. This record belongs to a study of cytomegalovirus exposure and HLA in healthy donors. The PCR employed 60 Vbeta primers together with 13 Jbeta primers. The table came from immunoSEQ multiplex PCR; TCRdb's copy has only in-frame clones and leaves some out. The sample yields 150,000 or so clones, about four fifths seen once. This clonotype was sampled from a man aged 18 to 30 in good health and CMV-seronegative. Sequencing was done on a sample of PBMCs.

The CDR3, as DNA: TGCGCCAGCAGCTTGGACGCCGGCGGGGGTGCGTACAATGAGCAGTTCTTC. Protein sequence: CASSLDAGGGAYNEQFF. This chain connects TRBV5-1 to TRBJ2-1; 7 nucleotides align to TRBD2. The trim removed 0 bases at V and 4 bases at J, leaving 10 bases unmatched. CDR1 is SGHRS and CDR2 is YFSETQ in the germline V gene. CDR3 length equals 17 residues.